Detailed here is one TCR beta chain. Its cognate antigen is unknown. This entry is derived from a study of T cell responses to AZD1222 COVID-19 vaccine. Data came from immunoSEQ multiplex PCR; TCRdb stores just in-frame clones and leaves some out. In the table there are more than 85,000 clones, about nine tenths of which are singletons. Study conclusions and caveats: Targeting of unmutated variant regions was reportedly seen in nearly half of spike-specific TCRs. CD4 TCRs linked to vaccination spanned spike, dominating at 160-218 and 743-854. Two AZD1222 administrations were followed by greater Spike-specific TCR breadth and depth. Baseline serology detected seropositivity in only six AZD1222 recipients.

Material: peripheral blood, obtained on day 0 of AZD1222 vaccination. The receptor was derived from an adult in good health.

The CDR3 DNA follows: TGTGCCAGCAGCCAAGATACTACAGTTGGGGCCAACGTCCTGACTTTC. Amino acids: CASSQDTTVGANVLTF. V gene TRBV4-2 combines with J gene TRBJ2-6; D not certain. The germline CDR1 and CDR2 sequences are LGHNA and YNFKEQ. This CDR3 region has 16 residues. With 0 bases removed from V and 3 bases from J, the gap between germline ends came to 9 bases.